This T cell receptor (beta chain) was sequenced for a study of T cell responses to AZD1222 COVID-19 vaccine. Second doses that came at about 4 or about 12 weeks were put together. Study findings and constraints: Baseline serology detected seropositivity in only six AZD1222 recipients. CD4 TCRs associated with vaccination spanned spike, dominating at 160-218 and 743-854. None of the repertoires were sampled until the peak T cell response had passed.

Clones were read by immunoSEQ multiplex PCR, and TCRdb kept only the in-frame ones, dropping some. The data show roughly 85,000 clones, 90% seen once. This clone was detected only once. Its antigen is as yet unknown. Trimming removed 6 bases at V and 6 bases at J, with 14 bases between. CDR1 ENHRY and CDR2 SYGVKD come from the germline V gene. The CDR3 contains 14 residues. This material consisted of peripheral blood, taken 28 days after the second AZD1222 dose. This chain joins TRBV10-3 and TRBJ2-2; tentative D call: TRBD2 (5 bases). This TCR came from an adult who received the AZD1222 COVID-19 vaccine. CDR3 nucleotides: TGTGCCATCAGGGACTCTAGCCGGCCCGGGGAGCTGTTTTTT. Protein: CAIRDSSRPGELFF.